This paragraph covers one T cell receptor beta chain sequence. This receptor's antigen is unknown. No base qualities exist here, and no much larger clone lies one base off it. For sequencing of the TCRbeta CDR3 region, genomic DNA was extracted from the sorted cells. The immunoSEQ Assay was used to sequence the TCRbeta CDR3 regions. TCRdb's version of the immuneACCESS table is confined to in-frame rearrangements and falls short of the full clone set. An unresolved V gene accounts for under half of the shortfall where checked; the remainder is of unknown origin. The sample contains some 91,000 clones, approximately 87% of them found a single time. More than 4% of the sample comes from the top ten. The trial excluded patients who had a history of autoimmune disease or who were on systemic immunosuppression. Peripheral blood for TCR sequencing was collected from all dose cohorts at baseline, on cycle 4 day 1, and on cycle 7 day 1. The samples were taken from a phase I, first-in-human, multicenter, open-label dose-escalation trial of ivuxolimab. Adults with locally advanced or metastatic melanoma, renal cell, hepatocellular, or head and neck squamous cell carcinoma were enrolled in the trial. Before TCR sequencing, CD4+ and CD8+ T cells were separately sorted from peripheral blood.

Trimming at the junction amounts to 5 bases on V and 4 bases on J, and the germline ends lie 14 bases apart. Including the terminal cysteine and phenylalanine, the CDR3 comprises 14 residues. Only CDR3 DNA remains: 42 bases, in frame from the first base. CDR1 and CDR2 are read off the germline V gene as SGHTA and FQGNSA. This specimen belongs to a study of OX40 agonist ivuxolimab in advanced cancers. About the investigation overall: Ivuxolimab was a fully human IgG2 agonistic monoclonal antibody targeting the costimulatory receptor OX40 (CD134). Intravenous ivuxolimab was administered to patients every 2 weeks at six dose levels: 0.01, 0.1, 0.3, 1.5, 3 and 10 mg/kg. Of the 50 or so patients in dose escalation, 19 had hepatocellular carcinoma, around 15 had melanoma, 9 had renal cell carcinoma and 9 had head and neck cancer. A male proportion of 70% to 90% and a mean age of roughly 55 years, ranging from 23 to 79, were recorded for the dose-escalation cohort. Prior anti-PD-1, anti-PD-L1 or anti-CTLA-4 therapy was permitted, and checkpoint inhibitors had been received by 40% to 50% of dose-escalation patients. Partial responses were achieved by three dose-escalation patients, of whom one had hepatocellular carcinoma and two had cutaneous melanoma. The point of sequencing TCRbeta in the periphery was to test whether ivuxolimab changed TCR sequence diversity and drove clonal T-cell expansion. The monotherapy dose-escalation portion (N of about 50 patients) of the phase I ivuxolimab trial is reported in the paper. Here is what the overall study found, with its caveats: In partial responders in the 0.1-3.0 mg/kg groups, normalized peripheral clonal expansion was found to be among the lowest, especially among CD8+ T cells. At doses from 0.1 to 3.0 mg/kg, clonal expansion was seen in both CD4+ and CD8+ blood T cells between baseline and week 6. Low levels of normalized T-cell clonal expansion were also seen in some patients who did not respond. The antigen specificity of the peripheral T cells that underwent clonal expansion was not determined. After ivuxolimab, CD8+ T cells had more expanded clones than CD4+ T cells on average.

The receptor chain draws on TRBV7-2 and TRBJ1-2; TRBD1 might be the D gene, on 6 matching bases. The material was CD4+ or CD8+ T cells sorted from blood, obtained in a trial of the OX40 agonist ivuxolimab. The receptor's source is an adult with an advanced solid tumor such as melanoma, head and neck, liver or kidney cancer. The CDR3 here reads CASSLATGSYGYTF. The nucleotides read TGTGCCAGCAGCCTCGCCACAGGGAGCTATGGCTACACCTTC.